The 27 T cell receptor beta chains presented below share a single source sample, sequenced in a study of blood T cell repertoires in COVID-19. Profiling relied on immunoSEQ multiplex PCR, and the TCRdb table lists in-frame clones only, not all of them. In the table there are around 180,000 clones, about 77% of which are singletons. The sample consisted of PBMCs or T cells enriched from blood (not recorded which). These receptors were obtained from a woman aged 50 to 60 with acute COVID-19.

The gene calls are TRBV5-1 and TRBJ1-2; no reliable D call. Trimming took off 2 bases at V and 1 base at J, with 12 bases between the two ends. This CDR3 has 15 amino acids. Germline lookup yields CDR1 SGHRS and CDR2 YFSETQ. CDR3 residues: CASSFGRDNNYGYTF. DNA for the CDR3: TGCGCCAGCAGCTTCGGGCGGGATAATAACTATGGCTACACCTTC.

This rearrangement joins TRBV6-5 to TRBJ1-1; possible D gene TRBD1, 6 bases. CDR1 is MNHEY and CDR2 is SVGAGI in the germline V gene. V lost 5 bases and J lost 3, with 13 bases in between. The CDR3 sequence is 14 residues long. The CDR3 DNA is TGTGCCAGCAGTACTACAGGGTGGTACACTGAAGCTTTCTTT. Translated, it gives CASSTTGWYTEAFF.

The rearrangement joins TRBV27 to TRBJ2-3; the D gene is possibly TRBD1 (6 bases). This CDR3 comprises 15 residues. Trimming took off 6 bases at V and 0 bases at J, with 13 bases between the two ends. CDR1 and CDR2 from the germline V gene are MNHEY and SMNVEV (reference sequence). The CDR3 nucleotides are TGTGCCAGCAGGACAGGATTTCCTAGCACAGATACGCAGTATTTT. Its protein product is CASRTGFPSTDTQYF.

The chain couples TRBV28 to TRBJ1-5, with TRBD1 matching 12 bases. CDR1 is MDHEN and CDR2 is SYDVKM in the germline V gene. V was pared by 6 bases and J by 5 bases, with 8 bases of the junction left unmatched. There are 16 residues in the CDR3. CDR3 coding DNA: TGTGCCAGCAGCCGGGACAGGGGGCTTTTGGATCAGCCCCAGCATTTT. Residues: CASSRDRGLLDQPQHF.

V and J are TRBV19 and TRBJ1-2; D not resolved. V lost 7 bases and J 4 bases, leaving 16 bases between the germline ends. Germline-derived CDR1 and CDR2 are LNHDA and SQIVND (reference sequence). This CDR3 comprises 14 residues. The CDR3: CASTNRQERYGYTF. DNA for the CDR3: TGTGCCAGTACCAATAGGCAGGAACGCTATGGCTACACCTTC.

This chain uses TRBV3-1 (or the pseudogene TRBV3-2) with TRBJ1-5; D gene uncertain. The CDR3 runs 14 residues. Germline assignment: CDR1 LGHDT and CDR2 YNNKEL (reference sequence). V was pared by 1 base and J by 7 bases, with 11 bases between. CDR3 DNA: TGTGCCAGCAGCCAAGGGGGAGGAAGGCAGCCCCAGCATTTT. Amino acid sequence: CASSQGGGRQPQHF.

The genes are TRBV18 and TRBJ1-3; a possible D gene is TRBD1 (6 bases). Germline V gene sequence: CDR1 KGHSH, CDR2 LQKENI. Between the trimmed V and J ends, which lost 3 bases and 2 bases, there was a span of 17 bases. The CDR3 loop spans 17 amino acids. The CDR3, as DNA: TGTGCCAGCTCACCTGGGGTGGGGGCTTCGGCTGGAAACACCATATATTTT. It yields the protein CASSPGVGASAGNTIYF.

In this sample, this clone turned up once. The V call is TRBV3-1 (or the pseudogene TRBV3-2), the J call TRBJ2-5; 10 bases fit TRBD2. This CDR3 has 17 amino acids. Germline-derived CDR1 and CDR2 are LGHDT and YNNKEL (reference sequence). Unmatched junction bases numbered 6, after V lost 1 base and J lost 1 base. The CDR3, as DNA: TGTGCCAGCAGCCAAGGCATAGCGGGGGGACCCCAAGAGACCCAGTACTTC. This encodes CASSQGIAGGPQETQYF.

J is TRBJ1-5 and V is TRBV28; D remains unclear. This CDR3 has 15 residues. Germline V CDR1 and CDR2: MDHEN, SYDVKM. Trimming stripped 3 bases from V and 4 bases from J, with 13 bases between. DNA of the CDR3: TGTGCCAGCAGTTTGGGAGGGAGGAGGAATCAGCCCCAGCATTTT. This translates into CASSLGGRRNQPQHF.

V gene TRBV28 combines with J gene TRBJ2-3, with TRBD2 as a possible D gene (6 bases). CDR3 length: 15 residues. CDR1 is MDHEN, CDR2 SYDVKM, per germline. The V end was cut by 5 bases, the J end by 6 bases, with 18 bases between. The CDR3 loop is CASSPHGRGTDTQYF. CDR3 DNA: TGTGCCAGCAGTCCTCATGGGCGGGGAACGGATACGCAGTATTTT.

This chain uses TRBV11-2 with TRBJ2-2; TRBD2 aligns across 13 bases. Looked up from germline, CDR1 is SGHAT and CDR2 is FQNNGV. This CDR3 comprises 15 residues. The V and J ends lost 6 bases and 6 bases, in that order; junction bases with no gene match: 4. CDR3 protein: CASRPLAGGAGELFF. CDR3 nucleotides: TGTGCCAGCAGGCCACTAGCGGGGGGGGCCGGGGAGCTGTTTTTT.

The chain combines TRBV6-5 with TRBJ2-7, with a tentative D call TRBD1 (6 bases). This CDR3 is built from 13 residues. Germline CDR1 reads MNHEY; CDR2 reads SVGAGI. The V and J ends lost 2 bases and 3 bases respectively, with 8 bases between them. CDR3 DNA: TGTGCCAGCAGTTACGCGACAGGCTACGAGCAGTACGTC. Encoded protein: CASSYATGYEQYV.

As DNA, the CDR3 is TGTGCCAGCAGCTTAGTGGGGGGGTATGCGAACACCGGGGAGCTGTTTTTT. Translated, it gives CASSLVGGYANTGELFF. The chain carries TRBV7-8 and TRBJ2-2; TRBD2 matches 7 bases. The junction had 5 bases not matched to a gene; V was cut back by 1 base and J by 0 bases. Germline V gene data show CDR1 as SGHVS and CDR2 as FQNEAQ. The CDR3 consists of 17 residues.

This rearrangement joins TRBV7-2 to TRBJ2-5, with TRBD2 matching over 8 bases. This CDR3 contains 15 residues. Per the germline V gene, CDR1 is SGHTA and CDR2 is FQGNSA. Trimming took 1 base from V and 5 from J; bases not matched to a gene: 6. Here the CDR3 DNA reads TGTGCCAGCAGCTTAGTGTGGCTAGCGGGCGAGACCCAGTACTTC. Protein sequence: CASSLVWLAGETQYF.

The V and J genes are TRBV27 and TRBJ2-2; 7 bases fit TRBD2. After removal of 2 bases from V and 5 bases from J, the junction contained 2 bases not matched to a gene. Looked up from germline, CDR1 is MNHEY and CDR2 is SMNVEV (reference sequence). The CDR3 extends over 14 amino acids. The CDR3: CASSLGGGTGELFF. CDR3 in DNA: TGTGCCAGCAGTTTAGGGGGGGGGACCGGGGAGCTGTTTTTT.

The chain employs TRBV10-2 and TRBJ1-5; unclear D gene. With 4 bases removed from V and 0 bases from J, the gap between germline ends came to 16 bases. Germline V gives CDR1 WSHSY, CDR2 SAAADI. The CDR3 contains 17 residues. DNA for the CDR3: TGCGCCAGCAGTGGGTCGCAGCCGGGGAGTAGCAATCAGCCCCAGCATTTT. It yields the protein CASSGSQPGSSNQPQHF.

The chain has TRBV11-3 and TRBJ1-6; D call uncertain. This CDR3 has 14 amino acids. The V gene lost 9 bases and the J gene lost 3 bases, with 12 bases spanning the gap. Germline values: CDR1 SGHNT, CDR2 YENEEA. In nucleotides, the CDR3 is TGTGCCAGATGGAGGAGGGTCTATAATTCACCCCTCCACTTT. This translates into CARWRRVYNSPLHF.

The chain has TRBV28 and TRBJ1-2; D is unclear. The CDR3 consists of 14 residues. Germline lookup yields CDR1 MDHEN and CDR2 SYDVKM. Trimming stripped 5 bases from V and 5 bases from J, with 15 bases between. The CDR3 DNA is TGTGCCAGCAGTCCACCTGAAGCCCCTTATGGCTACACCTTC. Protein: CASSPPEAPYGYTF.

This clone was counted only a few times. This sequence joins TRBV5-6 and TRBJ1-5; weak D call: TRBD1 (5 bases). CDR1 and CDR2 from the germline V gene are SGHDT and YYEEEE. The V end lost 3 bases, the J end lost 6 bases, and 19 bases lay between the germline ends. The CDR3 covers 16 residues. The CDR3 loop is CASSSIGVAQGQPQHF. The CDR3 bases are TGTGCCAGCAGCTCGATAGGGGTCGCGCAGGGTCAGCCCCAGCATTTT.

V gene TRBV11-2 combines with J gene TRBJ1-6; TRBD1 agrees at 7 bases. This CDR3 spans 14 amino acids. CDR1 SGHAT and CDR2 FQNNGV come from the germline V gene. V dropped 1 base and J dropped 10; count of bases not matched to a gene: 4. DNA of the CDR3: TGTGCCAGCAGCTTAGCGGGACAGTGGTCACCCCTCCACTTT. This sequence encodes CASSLAGQWSPLHF.

The V and J genes are TRBV11-2 and TRBJ1-1, with TRBD1 matching 8 bases. V lost 7 bases, J lost 0 bases, and 4 bases stayed unmatched. CDR1 and CDR2 from the germline V gene are SGHAT and FQNNGV. CDR3 length: 14 residues. The CDR3 bases are TGTGCCAGCACCCGGACAGGGCTGAACACTGAAGCTTTCTTT. Translation gives CASTRTGLNTEAFF. The complete variable domain, with remaining parts taken from reference TRBV11-2 and TRBJ1-1, reads EAGVAQSPRYKIIEKRQSVAFWCNPISGHATLYWYQQILGQGPKLLIQFQNNGVVDDSQLPKDRFSAERLKGVDSTLKIQPAKLEDSAVYLCASTRTGLNTEAFFGQGTRLTVV.

This chain connects TRBV18 to TRBJ2-3; 11 positions match TRBD2. This CDR3 has 16 residues. The trim removed 0 bases at V and 9 bases at J, leaving 8 bases unmatched. Germline-derived CDR1 and CDR2 are KGHSH and LQKENI. As DNA, the CDR3 is TGTGCCAGCTCACCACCGACTAGCGGGGTCACGGAGACGCAGTATTTT. This encodes CASSPPTSGVTETQYF.

J is TRBJ2-2 and V is TRBV6-1; D ambiguous. In germline, CDR1 is MNHNS, CDR2 SASEGT. V shed 1 base and J shed 1 base, with 19 bases lying between them. CDR3 length: 19 amino acids. CDR3 nucleotides: TGTGCCAGCAGTGAAGATAATGTGGCTCGCATTATGAACACCGGGGAGCTGTTTTTT. It translates to CASSEDNVARIMNTGELFF.

This clone was seen only a few times. This chain connects TRBV9 to TRBJ2-2, with D uncertain. The CDR3 totals 15 residues. Trimming cost V 3 bases and J 2 bases, with 11 bases left between them. Germline CDR1 and CDR2: SGDLS and YYNGEE. The CDR3 nucleotides are TGTGCCAGCAGCGGGAGAAATACTAACACCGGGGAGCTGTTTTTT. It translates to CASSGRNTNTGELFF.

On this clone itself: The sample holds other DNA sequences that translate to the same CDR3. The chain combines TRBV19 with TRBJ2-2, with D maybe TRBD1 (6 bases). The CDR3 runs 14 residues. The V end was cut by 5 bases, the J end by 5 bases, with 12 bases between. Germline lookup yields CDR1 LNHDA and CDR2 SQIVND (reference sequence). The CDR3 reads CASSRQGRTGELFF. As DNA, the CDR3 is TGTGCCAGTAGTCGGCAGGGGCGTACCGGGGAGCTGTTTTTT.

The chain employs TRBV7-6 and TRBJ2-5; TRBD1 might be the D (6 bases). Germline loops: CDR1 SGHVS, CDR2 FNYEAQ. CDR3 size: 13 residues. The V and J ends lost 5 bases and 5 bases respectively, with 12 bases between them. Here the CDR3 reads CASSQQGRETQYF. DNA of the CDR3: TGTGCCAGCAGCCAACAGGGACGCGAGACCCAGTACTTC.

The genes are TRBV13 and TRBJ1-1; TRBD1 matches 7 bases. CDR3 length equals 15 residues. CDR1 PRHDT and CDR2 FYEKMQ come from the germline V gene (reference sequence). V was pared by 4 bases and J by 1 base, with 6 bases of the junction left unmatched. The CDR3 nucleotides read TGTGCCAGCAGCTCACCCGGGACAGCGAACACTGAAGCTTTCTTT. Its translation: CASSSPGTANTEAFF.